What follows is one TCR beta chain and its context. This clone was detected once. Its recognized antigen is unknown. Base qualities are not provided; no much larger clone lies one nucleotide away. This sample stems from a study of blood T cell repertoires in COVID-19 (dated by TCRdb to about 2020). Background on the whole study: Samples from collaborators originated in the United States, Italy and Spain and spanned both the acute and convalescent phases of COVID-19. The material from the prospective study consisted of cDNA or gDNA derived from T cells, B-cell-depleted T cells, or PBMCs. Subjects who had been exposed to COVID-19, were actively infected with it, or had recovered from it provided the deeply sampled blood TCRbeta repertoires that made up the dataset. The samples were drawn from the first 160 participants of the ongoing ImmuneRACE study and from more than 1,000 subjects provided by 6 global collaborators. Sample metadata almost always included a de-identified subject ID, COVID-19 status, age in years and sex. Where HLA class I and class II types were available, the types were taken from metadata supplied by the sample provider, not from assay-based typing. The repertoires were released in a freely available public database meant as a resource for research on the immune response to SARS-CoV-2.

Each collaborating institution followed its own protocols to collect whole blood in K2EDTA tubes. For TCRbeta analysis, collaborators shipped samples as frozen whole blood, isolated PBMCs, or DNA extracted from either of those sample types. Overall results and qualifications from the work: Clinical and demographic metadata were provided uncurated, with the amount varying by source and participant.

The immunoSEQ Assay, a bias-controlled multiplex PCR, was used to amplify TCRbeta CDR3 regions from genomic DNA. Per the source publication's procedure: Nucleated cell counts per sample were estimated from amplification of reference gene primers within the assay. To quantify the absolute abundance of each unique TCRbeta CDR3 rearrangement, sequence reads were collapsed and filtered. Productive Simpson clonality was computed per sample as the square root of Simpson's diversity index over productive rearrangements. TCRdb limited this immuneACCESS table to in-frame rearrangements with V and J called. A share of clones is missing; checked studies link under half to unresolved V genes, and the rest is unexplained. Clone size and the V and J calls come from that table; the DNA yielded D and trimming. This sample is represented by about 210,000 clones; 70% to 85% of them were singletons. The ten largest account for roughly a tenth of the sample.

Counted from cysteine to phenylalanine, this CDR3 has 15 amino acids. Left in the record is the CDR3 DNA by itself, 45 bases read in frame from the first base. At the junction V is shortened by 6 bases and J by 9 bases; bases outside the gene matches: 14. The germline V gene gives CDR1 as ENHRY and CDR2 as SYGVKD. Input material: peripheral blood. This clonotype originated in a man in his fifties with active or convalescent COVID-19. The V gene is TRBV10-3 and the J gene is TRBJ2-7; 10 nucleotides in the junction match TRBD1. The CDR3 amino acid sequence is: CAISQGDRGSYLQYF. The nucleotides are TGTGCCATCAGCCAAGGGGACAGGGGTTCTTACTTGCAGTACTTC.